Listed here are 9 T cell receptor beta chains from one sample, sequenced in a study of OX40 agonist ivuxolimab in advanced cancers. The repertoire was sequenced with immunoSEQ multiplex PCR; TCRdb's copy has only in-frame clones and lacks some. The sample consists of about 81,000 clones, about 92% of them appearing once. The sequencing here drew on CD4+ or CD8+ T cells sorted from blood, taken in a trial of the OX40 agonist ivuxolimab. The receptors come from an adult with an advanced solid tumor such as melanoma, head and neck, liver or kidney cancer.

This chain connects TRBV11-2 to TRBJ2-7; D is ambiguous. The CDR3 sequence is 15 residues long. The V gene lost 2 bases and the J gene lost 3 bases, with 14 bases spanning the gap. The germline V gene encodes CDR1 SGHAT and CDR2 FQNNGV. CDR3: CASSLRNTNLYEQYF. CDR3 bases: TGTGCCAGCAGCTTAAGAAACACCAATCTCTACGAGCAGTACTTC.

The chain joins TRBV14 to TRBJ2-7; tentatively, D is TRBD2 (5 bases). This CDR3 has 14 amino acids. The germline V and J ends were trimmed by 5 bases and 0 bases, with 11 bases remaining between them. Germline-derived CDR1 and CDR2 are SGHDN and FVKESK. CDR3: CASSLRADSYEQYF. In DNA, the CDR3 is TGTGCCAGCAGCTTGCGAGCGGACTCCTACGAGCAGTACTTC.

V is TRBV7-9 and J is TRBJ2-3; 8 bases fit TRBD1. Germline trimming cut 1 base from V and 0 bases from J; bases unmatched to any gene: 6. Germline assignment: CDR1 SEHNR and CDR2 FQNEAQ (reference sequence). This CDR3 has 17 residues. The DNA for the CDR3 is TGTGCCAGCAGCTTAGTCCCAGGGGGCCCTAGCACAGATACGCAGTATTTT. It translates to CASSLVPGGPSTDTQYF.

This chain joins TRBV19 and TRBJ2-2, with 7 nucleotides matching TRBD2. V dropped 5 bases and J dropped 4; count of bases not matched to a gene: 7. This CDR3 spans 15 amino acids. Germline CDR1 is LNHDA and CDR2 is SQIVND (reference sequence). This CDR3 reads CASSPREGRTGELFF. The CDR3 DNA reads TGTGCCAGTAGTCCAAGGGAGGGGCGCACCGGGGAGCTGTTTTTT.

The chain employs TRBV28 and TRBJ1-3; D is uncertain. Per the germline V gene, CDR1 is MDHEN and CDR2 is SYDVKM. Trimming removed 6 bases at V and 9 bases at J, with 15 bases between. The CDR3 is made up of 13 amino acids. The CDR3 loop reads CASSLSMGGTIYF. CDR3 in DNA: TGTGCCAGCAGCCTCAGCATGGGAGGCACCATATATTTT.

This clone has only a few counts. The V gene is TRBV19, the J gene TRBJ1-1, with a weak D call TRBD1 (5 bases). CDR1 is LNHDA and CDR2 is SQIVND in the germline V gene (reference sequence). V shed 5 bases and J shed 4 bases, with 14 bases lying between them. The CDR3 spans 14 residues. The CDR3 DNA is TGTGCCAGTAGTTACGGGACCCCAGCCACTGAAGCTTTCTTT. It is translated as CASSYGTPATEAFF.

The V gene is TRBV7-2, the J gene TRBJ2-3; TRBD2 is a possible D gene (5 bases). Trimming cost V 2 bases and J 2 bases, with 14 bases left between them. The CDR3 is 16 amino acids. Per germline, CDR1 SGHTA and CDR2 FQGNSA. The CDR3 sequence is CASSLYGVRATDTQYF. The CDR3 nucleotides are TGTGCCAGCAGCTTATACGGAGTGCGGGCCACAGATACGCAGTATTTT.

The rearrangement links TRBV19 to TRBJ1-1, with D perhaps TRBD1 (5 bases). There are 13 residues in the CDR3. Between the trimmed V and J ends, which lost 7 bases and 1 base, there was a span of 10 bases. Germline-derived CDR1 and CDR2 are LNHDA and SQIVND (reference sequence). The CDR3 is CASTVTENTEAFF. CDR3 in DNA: TGTGCCAGTACCGTGACAGAGAACACTGAAGCTTTCTTT.

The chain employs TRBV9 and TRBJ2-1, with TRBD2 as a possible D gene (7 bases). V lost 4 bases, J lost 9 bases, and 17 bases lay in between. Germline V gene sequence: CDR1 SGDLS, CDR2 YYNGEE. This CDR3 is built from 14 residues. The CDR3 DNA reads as TGTGCCAGCAGCTCGAGTACAGGGAGGGTTGAGCAGTTCTTC. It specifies CASSSSTGRVEQFF.